This T cell receptor beta chain was sequenced during a study of T cells in Graves' hyperthyroidism and ophthalmopathy. The CDR3 loop spans 16 amino acids. V lost 5 bases, J lost 5 bases, and 21 bases lay in between. Out of approximately 10 ml of fresh peripheral blood came the PBMCs. This clonotype was recorded at least ten times. Its antigen is not known. Study-wide findings and caveats: The model made its ophthalmopathy prediction, and onset followed a median approximately 6 months later.

TCR beta CDR3 sequences were amplified from RNA transcripts. The HTBI primer set served for first-round RT-PCR of the TCR CDR3. One entry per CDR3 protein results from TCRdb running MiXCR on the multiplex PCR reads. The sample includes about 770,000 distinct CDR3 sequences, around 20% of them seen just once. The J gene is TRBJ1-1, the V gene TRBV12-3 or TRBV12-4, with D tentatively TRBD1 (6 bases). The clonotype comes from a woman aged 50 to 65 with Graves' hyperthyroidism that later progressed to Graves' ophthalmopathy. What was sequenced was blood. The CDR3 loop is CASSPRSGTSETEAFF. The DNA for the CDR3 is TGTGCCAGCAGTCCCCGCTCCGGGACATCGGAGACTGAAGCTTTCTTT.